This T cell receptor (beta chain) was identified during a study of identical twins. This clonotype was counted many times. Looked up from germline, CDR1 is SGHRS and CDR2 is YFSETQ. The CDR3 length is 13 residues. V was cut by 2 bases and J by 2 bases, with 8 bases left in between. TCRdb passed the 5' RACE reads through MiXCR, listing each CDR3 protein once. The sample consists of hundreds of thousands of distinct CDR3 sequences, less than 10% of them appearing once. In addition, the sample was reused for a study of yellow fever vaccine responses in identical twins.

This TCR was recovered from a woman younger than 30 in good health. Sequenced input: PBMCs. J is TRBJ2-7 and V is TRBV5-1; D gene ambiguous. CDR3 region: CASSFDGTYEQYF. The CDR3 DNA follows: TGCGCCAGCAGCTTCGACGGTACCTACGAGCAGTACTTC.